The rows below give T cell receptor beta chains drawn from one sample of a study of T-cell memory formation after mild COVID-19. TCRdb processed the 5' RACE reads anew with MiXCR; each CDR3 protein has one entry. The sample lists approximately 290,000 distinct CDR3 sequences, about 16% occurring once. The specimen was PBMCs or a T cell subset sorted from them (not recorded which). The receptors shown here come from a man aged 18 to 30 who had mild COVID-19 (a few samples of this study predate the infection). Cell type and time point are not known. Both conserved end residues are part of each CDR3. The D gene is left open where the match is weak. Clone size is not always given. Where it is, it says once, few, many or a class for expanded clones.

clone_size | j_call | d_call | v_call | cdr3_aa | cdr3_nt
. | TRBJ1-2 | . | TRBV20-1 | CSARDWRQGVDSRGYTF | TGCAGTGCTAGAGACTGGAGGCAGGGTGTTGATTCTCGCGGCTACACCTTC
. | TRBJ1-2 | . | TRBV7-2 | CASSFEWTANYGYTF | TGTGCCAGCAGTTTCGAATGGACAGCTAACTATGGCTACACCTTC
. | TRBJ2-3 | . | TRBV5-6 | CASSLGLTLSADTQYF | TGTGCCAGCAGCTTGGGATTAACTCTTAGCGCAGATACGCAGTATTTT
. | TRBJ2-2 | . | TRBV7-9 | CASSKTANTGELFF | TGTGCCAGCAGCAAGACAGCGAACACCGGGGAGCTGTTTTTT
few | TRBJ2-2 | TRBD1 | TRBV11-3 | CASRRTGTGAGELFF | TGTGCCAGCAGGCGAACCGGGACAGGGGCCGGGGAGCTGTTTTTT
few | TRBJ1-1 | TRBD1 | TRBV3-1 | CASSLQLGQLTEAFF | TGTGCCAGCAGCCTTCAACTGGGACAGTTGACTGAAGCTTTCTTT
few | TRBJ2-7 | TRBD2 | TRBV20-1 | CSASILAGGRYEQYF | TGCAGTGCTAGTATTCTAGCGGGGGGTAGGTACGAGCAGTACTTC
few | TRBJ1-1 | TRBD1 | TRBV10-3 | CAISPGTGSTEAFF | TGTGCCATCAGTCCGGGGACAGGGAGCACTGAAGCTTTCTTT
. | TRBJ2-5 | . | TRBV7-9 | CASSPTMNGETQYF | TGTGCCAGCAGCCCGACTATGAACGGGGAGACCCAGTACTTC
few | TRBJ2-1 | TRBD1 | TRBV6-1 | CASSDNGQGPDEQFF | TGTGCCAGCAGTGACAACGGACAGGGTCCGGATGAGCAGTTCTTC
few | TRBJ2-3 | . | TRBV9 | CASSVAPTTDTQYF | TGTGCCAGCAGCGTAGCCCCAACCACAGATACGCAGTATTTT
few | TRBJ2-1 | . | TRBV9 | CASSVVATTDNEQFF | TGTGCCAGCAGCGTAGTGGCGACCACAGACAATGAGCAGTTCTTC
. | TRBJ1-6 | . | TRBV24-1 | CATSDLRKPLHF | TGTGCCACCAGTGATTTGCGGAAACCCCTCCACTTT
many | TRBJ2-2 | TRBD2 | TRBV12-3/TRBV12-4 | CASSPRLAENTGELFF | TGTGCCAGCAGCCCTCGACTAGCGGAGAACACCGGGGAGCTGTTTTTT
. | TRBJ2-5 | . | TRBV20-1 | CSAPLWRGRETQYF | TGCAGTGCTCCCCTGTGGAGGGGCCGCGAGACCCAGTACTTC
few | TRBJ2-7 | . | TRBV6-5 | CASSYSGLNSYEQYF | TGTGCCAGCAGTTACTCTGGACTGAACTCCTACGAGCAGTACTTC
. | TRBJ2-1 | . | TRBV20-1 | CSARDLTGNNEQFF | TGCAGTGCTAGAGACCTGACAGGAAACAATGAGCAGTTCTTC
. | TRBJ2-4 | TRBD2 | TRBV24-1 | CATSDFLRLAGDQTTLAKNIQYF | TGTGCCACCAGTGATTTCTTAAGACTAGCGGGGGACCAGACAACTCTAGCCAAAAACATTCAGTACTTC
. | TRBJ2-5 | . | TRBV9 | CASTKSGAGSQETQYF | TGTGCCAGCACAAAAAGTGGGGCGGGGAGCCAAGAGACCCAGTACTTC
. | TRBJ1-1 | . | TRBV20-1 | CSAFGGYTEAFF | TGCAGTGCTTTCGGTGGGTACACTGAAGCTTTCTTT
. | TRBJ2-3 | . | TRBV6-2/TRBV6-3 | CASWMAGWEDTQYF | TGTGCCTCCTGGATGGCGGGGTGGGAAGATACGCAGTATTTT
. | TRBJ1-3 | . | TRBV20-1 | CSARGRNSGNTIYF | TGCAGTGCTAGAGGACGGAACTCTGGAAACACCATATATTTT
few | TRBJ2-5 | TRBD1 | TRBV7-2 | CASSSTGGRETQYF | TGTGCCAGCAGCTCCACAGGGGGCCGGGAGACCCAGTACTTC
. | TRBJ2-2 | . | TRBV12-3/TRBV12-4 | CASSSQVYGELFF | TGTGCCAGCAGTTCACAGGTGTACGGGGAGCTGTTTTTT
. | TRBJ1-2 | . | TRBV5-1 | CASTTSTGMGYGYTF | TGCGCCAGCACCACAAGTACAGGGATGGGATACGGCTACACCTTC
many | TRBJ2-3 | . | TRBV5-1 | CASSSTDTSTDTQYF | TGCGCCAGCAGCTCGACAGATACTAGCACAGATACGCAGTATTTT
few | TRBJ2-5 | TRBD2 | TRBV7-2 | CASSQRLAGTRGTQYF | TGTGCCAGCAGCCAGCGACTAGCGGGCACCAGGGGGACCCAGTACTTC
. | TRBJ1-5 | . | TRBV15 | CATSRGRGGSRLPQHF | TGTGCCACCAGCAGAGGCAGAGGTGGCAGCAGGTTGCCCCAGCATTTT
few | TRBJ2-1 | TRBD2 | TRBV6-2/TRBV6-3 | CASSTTSGEQFF | TGTGCCAGCAGCACAACTAGCGGAGAGCAGTTCTTC
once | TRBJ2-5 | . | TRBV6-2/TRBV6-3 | CASSYVAEETQYF | TGTGCCAGCAGTTACGTGGCCGAAGAGACCCAGTACTTC
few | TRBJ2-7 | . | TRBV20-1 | CSARGTDKQYF | TGCAGTGCTAGAGGGACAGACAAGCAGTACTTC
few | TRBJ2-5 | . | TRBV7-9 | CASSVAPEEVGETQYF | TGTGCCAGCAGCGTGGCGCCAGAGGAGGTTGGGGAGACCCAGTACTTC
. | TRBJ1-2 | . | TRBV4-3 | CASSDGGGLRGYTF | TGCGCCAGCAGTGACGGGGGCGGTCTAAGAGGCTACACCTTC
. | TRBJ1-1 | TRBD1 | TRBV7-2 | CASSQGTVEAFF | TGTGCCAGCAGCCAAGGGACAGTTGAAGCTTTCTTT
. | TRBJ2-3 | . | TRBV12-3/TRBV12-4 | CASSRGQRVPPYF | TGTGCCAGCAGTCGCGGACAGCGCGTCCCGCCGTATTTT
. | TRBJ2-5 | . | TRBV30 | CAWNPGMSETQYF | TGTGCCTGGAACCCGGGAATGAGTGAGACCCAGTACTTC
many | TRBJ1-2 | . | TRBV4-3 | CASSPSSGFYGYTF | TGCGCCAGCAGCCCGTCTTCAGGATTCTATGGCTACACCTTC
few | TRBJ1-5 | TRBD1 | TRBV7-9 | CASSRGQGSNQPQHF | TGTGCCAGCAGCCGTGGACAGGGAAGCAATCAGCCCCAGCATTTT
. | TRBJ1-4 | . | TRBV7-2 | CASSPGSATNEKLFF | TGTGCCAGCAGTCCTGGGAGTGCAACTAATGAAAAACTGTTTTTT
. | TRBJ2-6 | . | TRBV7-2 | CASSPVPARAAGANVLTF | TGTGCCAGCAGCCCGGTCCCGGCCAGGGCGGCTGGGGCCAACGTCCTGACTTTC
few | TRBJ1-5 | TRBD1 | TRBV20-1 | CSARFPTGLRSWGNQPQHF | TGCAGTGCTAGATTCCCGACAGGGTTACGGTCATGGGGCAATCAGCCCCAGCATTTT
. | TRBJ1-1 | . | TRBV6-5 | CASSYSSRREAFF | TGTGCCAGCAGTTACTCATCGAGGCGGGAAGCTTTCTTT
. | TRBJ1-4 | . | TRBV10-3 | CAISAGGAGEKLFF | TGTGCCATCAGTGCAGGTGGGGCTGGCGAAAAACTGTTTTTT
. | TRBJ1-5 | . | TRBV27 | CASGHSQPQHF | TGTGCCAGCGGTCACAGTCAGCCCCAGCATTTT
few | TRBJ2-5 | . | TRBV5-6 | CASSGRLRRRQETQYF | TGTGCCAGCAGCGGCCGCCTGCGGCGACGCCAAGAGACCCAGTACTTC
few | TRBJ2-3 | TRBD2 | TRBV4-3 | CASSQGSGGAADTQYF | TGCGCCAGCAGCCAAGGGAGCGGGGGGGCAGCAGATACGCAGTATTTT
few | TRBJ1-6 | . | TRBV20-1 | CSAPRAGSYNSPLHF | TGCAGTGCTCCACGTGCGGGGTCCTATAATTCACCCCTCCACTTT
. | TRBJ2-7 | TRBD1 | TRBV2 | CASSVDRFQEQYF | TGTGCCAGCAGTGTGGACAGGTTTCAAGAGCAGTACTTC